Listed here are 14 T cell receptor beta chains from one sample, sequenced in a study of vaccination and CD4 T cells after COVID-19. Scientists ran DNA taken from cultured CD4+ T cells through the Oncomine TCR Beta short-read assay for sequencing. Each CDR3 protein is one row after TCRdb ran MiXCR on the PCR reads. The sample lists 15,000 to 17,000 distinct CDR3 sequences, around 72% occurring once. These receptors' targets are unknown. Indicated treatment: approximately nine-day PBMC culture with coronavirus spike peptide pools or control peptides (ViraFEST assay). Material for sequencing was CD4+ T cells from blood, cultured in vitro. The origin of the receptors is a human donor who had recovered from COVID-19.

DNA for the CDR3: TGCAGTGGGAGGGGGACAGATACGCAGTATTTT. Protein product: CSGRGTDTQYF. The chain recombines TRBV20-1 with TRBJ2-3, with D perhaps TRBD1 or TRBD2 (6 bases each). Per the germline V gene, CDR1 is DFQATT and CDR2 is SNEGSKA (reference sequence). V was trimmed by 7 bases and J by 3 bases, leaving 8 bases between them. This CDR3 comprises 11 residues.

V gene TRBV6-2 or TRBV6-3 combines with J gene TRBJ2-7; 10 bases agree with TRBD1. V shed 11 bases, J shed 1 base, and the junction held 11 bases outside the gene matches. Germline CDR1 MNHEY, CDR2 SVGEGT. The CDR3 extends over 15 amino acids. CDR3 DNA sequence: TGTGCCGCGCGGGACAGGGGTCAATTATCCTACGAGCAGTACTTC. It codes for CAARDRGQLSYEQYF.

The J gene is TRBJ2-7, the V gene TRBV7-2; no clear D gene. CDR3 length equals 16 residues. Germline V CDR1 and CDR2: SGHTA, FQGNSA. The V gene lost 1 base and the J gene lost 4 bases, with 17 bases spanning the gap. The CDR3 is CASSLVPGPVSYEQYF. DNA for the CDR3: TGTGCCAGCAGCTTAGTTCCGGGTCCCGTCTCTTACGAGCAGTACTTC.

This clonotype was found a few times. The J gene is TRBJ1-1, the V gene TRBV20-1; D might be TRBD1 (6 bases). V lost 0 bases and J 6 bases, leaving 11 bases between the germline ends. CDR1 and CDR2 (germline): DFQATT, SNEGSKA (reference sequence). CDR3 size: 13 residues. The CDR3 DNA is TGCAGTGCTAGAGACAAGACAGGAGCTGAAGCTTTCTTT. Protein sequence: CSARDKTGAEAFF.

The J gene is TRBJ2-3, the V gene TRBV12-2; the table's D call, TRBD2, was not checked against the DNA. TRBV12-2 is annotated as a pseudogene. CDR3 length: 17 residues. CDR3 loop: CASRLPPTSESTDTQYF. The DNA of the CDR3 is TGTGCAAGTCGCCTCCCCCCGACTAGCGAGAGCACAGATACGCAGTATTTT.

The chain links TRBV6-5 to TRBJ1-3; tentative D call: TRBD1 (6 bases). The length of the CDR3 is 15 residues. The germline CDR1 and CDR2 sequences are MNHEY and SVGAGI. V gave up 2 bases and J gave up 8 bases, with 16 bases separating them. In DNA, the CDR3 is TGTGCCAGCAGTTACCCTGGGGGGGGCGCGGACACCATATATTTT. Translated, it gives CASSYPGGGADTIYF.

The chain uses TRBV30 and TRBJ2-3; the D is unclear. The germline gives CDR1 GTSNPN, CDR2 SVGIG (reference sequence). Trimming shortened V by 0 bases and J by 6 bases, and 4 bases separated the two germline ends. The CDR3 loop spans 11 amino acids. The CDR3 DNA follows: TGTGCCTGGAGTGTAGTGGATACGCAGTATTTT. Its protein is CAWSVVDTQYF.

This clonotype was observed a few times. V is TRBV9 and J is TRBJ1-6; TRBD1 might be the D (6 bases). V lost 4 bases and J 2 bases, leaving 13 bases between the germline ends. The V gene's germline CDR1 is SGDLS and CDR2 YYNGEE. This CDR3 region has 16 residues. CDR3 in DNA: TGTGCCAGCAGCCCATTAGACAGGCCCTATAATTCACCCCTCCACTTT. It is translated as CASSPLDRPYNSPLHF.

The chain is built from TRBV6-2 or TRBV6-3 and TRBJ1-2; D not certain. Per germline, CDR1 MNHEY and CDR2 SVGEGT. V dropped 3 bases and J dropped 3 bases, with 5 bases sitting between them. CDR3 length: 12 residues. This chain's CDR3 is CASSYGDYGYTF. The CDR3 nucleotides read TGTGCCAGCAGTTATGGGGACTATGGCTACACCTTC.

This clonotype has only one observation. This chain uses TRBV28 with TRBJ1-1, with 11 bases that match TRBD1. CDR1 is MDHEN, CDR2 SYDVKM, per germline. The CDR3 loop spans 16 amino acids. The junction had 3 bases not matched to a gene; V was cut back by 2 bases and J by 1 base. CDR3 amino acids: CASSLGQGAWNTEAFF. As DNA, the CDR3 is TGTGCCAGCAGTTTAGGACAGGGGGCATGGAACACTGAAGCTTTCTTT.

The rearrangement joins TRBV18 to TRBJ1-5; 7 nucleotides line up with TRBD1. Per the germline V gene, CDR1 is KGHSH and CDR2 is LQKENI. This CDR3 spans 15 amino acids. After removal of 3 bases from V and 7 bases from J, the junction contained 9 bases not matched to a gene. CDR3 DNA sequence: TGTGCCAGCTCACCGAGGGGGCCTTCGGGGCAGCCCCAGCATTTT. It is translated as CASSPRGPSGQPQHF.

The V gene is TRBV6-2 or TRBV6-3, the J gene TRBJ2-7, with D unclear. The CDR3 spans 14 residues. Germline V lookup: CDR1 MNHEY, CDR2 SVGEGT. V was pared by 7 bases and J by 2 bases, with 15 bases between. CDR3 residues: CASTRSGVTYEQYF. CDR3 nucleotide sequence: TGTGCCAGCACTAGGTCAGGAGTTACCTACGAGCAGTACTTC.

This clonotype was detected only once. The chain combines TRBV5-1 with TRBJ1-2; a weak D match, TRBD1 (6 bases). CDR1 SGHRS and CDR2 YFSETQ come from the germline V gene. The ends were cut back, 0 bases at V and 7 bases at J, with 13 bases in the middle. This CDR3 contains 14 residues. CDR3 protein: CASSLEGTRGGYTF. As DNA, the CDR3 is TGCGCCAGCAGCTTGGAGGGGACAAGGGGTGGCTACACCTTC.

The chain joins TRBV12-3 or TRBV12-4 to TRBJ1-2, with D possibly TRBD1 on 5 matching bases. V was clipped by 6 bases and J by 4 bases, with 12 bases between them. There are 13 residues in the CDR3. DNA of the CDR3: TGTGCCAGCAGCTCCGACAGAATCTATGGCTACACCTTC. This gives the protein CASSSDRIYGYTF.